The 18 T cell receptor beta chains listed next were all sequenced from one sample in a study of blood T cells in healthy people across ages. The use of a sample-barcoded 5' primer and a J-beta primer mix characterized a second PCR of about 7 to 12 cycles. From the 5' RACE reads, TCRdb called clonotypes with MiXCR, one entry per CDR3 protein. The sample includes 800,000 to 950,000 distinct CDR3 sequences, just under 30% of them seen just once. The data were also submitted as part of a second study, on T cells of mothers and their children.

The sequencing sample was made of blood. These receptors all come from a woman aged 40-49 years in good health.

This clonotype appeared many times. The rearrangement uses TRBV11-2 and TRBJ2-7; no firm D call. The CDR3 consists of 11 residues. Trimming cost V 5 bases and J 5 bases, with 7 bases left between them. Germline values: CDR1 SGHAT, CDR2 FQNNGV. As DNA, the CDR3 is TGTGCCAGCAGCCCATATCACGAGCAGTACTTC. Translated, it gives CASSPYHEQYF.

Only a few counts were recorded for this clonotype. The J gene is TRBJ1-1, the V gene TRBV7-3; D gene ambiguous. Germline-derived CDR1 and CDR2 are SGHTA and FQGTGA. The CDR3 is 14 residues long. Trimming removed 2 bases at V and 4 bases at J, with 11 bases between. The CDR3 loop is CASSLSAATTEAFF. CDR3 bases: TGTGCCAGCAGCTTATCGGCAGCCACCACTGAAGCTTTCTTT.

Of note for this clonotype: With a much larger clone just one base away, this may be a read error. This chain joins TRBV11-2 and TRBJ2-4; TRBD2 agrees at 7 bases. The trim removed 0 bases at V and 13 bases at J, leaving 9 bases unmatched. The germline V gene encodes CDR1 SGHAT and CDR2 FQNNGV. CDR3 length: 14 residues. The CDR3 DNA sequence: TGTGCCAGCAGCTTAGAGGGACTAAGGTATGAGCAGTACTTC. This encodes CASSLEGLRYEQYF.

The chain carries TRBV9 and TRBJ2-1, with TRBD1 identical over 9 bases. Germline V lookup: CDR1 SGDLS, CDR2 YYNGEE. Trimming removed 3 bases from V and 5 bases from J; junction bases left unmatched: 3. CDR3 length equals 14 residues. DNA of the CDR3: TGTGCCAGCAGCGGATGGACAGGGGACAATGAGCAGTTCTTC. Translating gives CASSGWTGDNEQFF.

This clonotype came up many times. This chain uses TRBV29-1 with TRBJ2-7, with D perhaps being TRBD1 or TRBD2 (5 bases each). This CDR3 spans 12 amino acids. V was clipped by 4 bases and J by 2 bases, with 9 bases between them. Germline CDR1 and CDR2: SQVTM and ANQGSEA. The CDR3 nucleotides read TGCAGCGTTGGGGGGTTTGCCTACGAGCAGTACTTC. Translated, it gives CSVGGFAYEQYF.

This clonotype was seen a few times. The chain employs TRBV14 and TRBJ2-5; 7 positions agree with TRBD1. The closer fit of TRBJ2-7 to the DNA end suggests the J call may be wrong. This CDR3 is built from 13 residues. The germline CDR1 and CDR2 sequences are SGHDN and FVKESK. The CDR3 DNA is TGTGCCAGCACCCCAGAGGGGGCGGGCGAGCAGTACTTC. This encodes CASTPEGAGEQYF.

A few counts support this clonotype. This chain joins TRBV6-5 and TRBJ2-1, with D tentatively TRBD2 (6 bases). The V gene's germline CDR1 is MNHEY and CDR2 SVGAGI. This CDR3 is built from 15 residues. V lost 3 bases and J lost 2, with 11 bases in between. CDR3 in amino acids: CASSYWGEAYNEQFF. The CDR3 nucleotides are TGTGCCAGCAGTTATTGGGGGGAGGCCTACAATGAGCAGTTCTTC.

The V gene is TRBV27, the J gene TRBJ1-5, with D maybe TRBD1 (5 bases). The CDR3 extends over 17 amino acids. Germline CDR1 is MNHEY and CDR2 is SMNVEV (reference sequence). Trimming removed 7 bases from V and 1 base from J, with 20 bases in between. CDR3 bases: TGTGCCAGCAAAGAGCGGGGGGACCCCGGGAGCAATCAGCCCCAGCATTTT. Encoded protein: CASKERGDPGSNQPQHF.

The CDR3 loop reads CSAARELVSYNEQFF. The CDR3, as DNA: TGCAGTGCTGCCCGGGAACTAGTCTCTTACAATGAGCAGTTCTTC. The chain couples TRBV20-1 to TRBJ2-1; possible D gene TRBD2, 5 bases. Germline V gene sequence: CDR1 DFQATT, CDR2 SNEGSKA (reference sequence). This CDR3 contains 15 residues. Trimming removed 5 bases at V and 4 bases at J, with 18 bases between.

This clonotype has a handful of counts. This sequence joins TRBV6-1 and TRBJ1-1; the D gene is possibly TRBD1 (5 bases). Germline CDR1 MNHNS, CDR2 SASEGT. Trimming removed 6 bases at V and 3 bases at J, with 26 bases between. The CDR3 spans 18 residues. CDR3 coding DNA: TGTGCCAGCAGAAATACAGGAGCCTCCCCGCGGGGTGACACTGAAGCTTTCTTT. Protein: CASRNTGASPRGDTEAFF.

This clonotype was counted a few times. This chain connects TRBV5-5 to TRBJ2-1, with 8 bases lining up with TRBD1. V gave up 3 bases and J gave up 12 bases; unmatched junction bases: 5. Germline V gene sequence: CDR1 SGHKS, CDR2 YYEKEE (reference sequence). This CDR3 contains 12 residues. CDR3 amino acids: CASSSQGAVQFF. In nucleotides, the CDR3 is TGTGCCAGCAGCTCGCAGGGGGCTGTGCAGTTCTTC.

The sample holds many counts of this clonotype. V usage is TRBV10-3 and J usage is TRBJ2-1; D is unresolved. The CDR3 extends over 11 amino acids. Looked up from germline, CDR1 is ENHRY and CDR2 is SYGVKD. V shed 4 bases and J shed 6 bases, with 4 bases lying between them. CDR3 amino acids: CAISALNEQFF. In nucleotides, the CDR3 is TGTGCCATCAGTGCCCTCAATGAGCAGTTCTTC.

To note about this clonotype: Its ends do not fully match the called genes, so a read error is possible. V is TRBV11-3 and J is TRBJ2-1; 8 bases map to TRBD2. CDR3 length: 16 residues. Germline CDR1 and CDR2: SGHNT and YENEEA. CDR3 residues: CASSSLTSGSYNEQLF. The CDR3 nucleotides read TGTGCCAGCAGCTCCTTAACTAGCGGCTCCTACAATGAGCAGCTCTTC.

About this clonotype itself: This may be a read error: a much more frequent sequence differs by one nucleotide. The rearrangement joins TRBV7-3 to TRBJ2-7; 7 bases line up with TRBD2. The length of the CDR3 is 13 residues. The germline CDR1 and CDR2 sequences are SGHTA and FQGTGA. CDR3 nucleotides: TGTGCCGGCAGCAACAGCGGGGTGGGCGAGCAGTACTTC. Its protein product is CAGSNSGVGEQYF.

The V and J genes are TRBV2 and TRBJ2-1, with 9 bases identical to TRBD2. The CDR3 contains 20 residues. The ends lost 0 bases at V and 7 bases at J; junction bases unmatched: 19. Germline CDR1 SNHLY, CDR2 FYNNEI. CDR3 coding DNA: TGTGCCAGCAGTGAAGCGCTTCGGGGTAGCGGGGGCCTCCTCTTAAATGAGCAGTTCTTC. It specifies CASSEALRGSGGLLLNEQFF.

This clonotype was seen repeatedly, ten times or more. The CDR3 loop is CASARLNNSPLHF. CDR3 nucleotides: TGTGCCAGCGCCAGACTTAATAATTCACCCCTCCACTTT. V and J are TRBV6-5 and TRBJ1-6; D call uncertain. Germline V gene data show CDR1 as MNHEY and CDR2 as SVGAGI. Trimming took off 8 bases at V and 5 bases at J, with 10 bases between the two ends. This CDR3 has 13 residues.

The rearrangement uses TRBV24-1 and TRBJ1-6; D unresolved. Germline CDR1 and CDR2: KGHDR and SFDVKD. This CDR3 region has 18 residues. Trimming removed 8 bases from V and 1 base from J, with 20 bases in between. The chain's CDR3 is CATTVPWKERSYNSPLHF. The CDR3, as DNA: TGTGCCACCACAGTGCCGTGGAAAGAAAGATCCTATAATTCACCCCTCCACTTT.

The CDR3 coding sequence is TGTGCCTGGAGTGTTTCCAACTATGGCTACACCTTC. Its translation: CAWSVSNYGYTF. J is TRBJ1-2 and V is TRBV30; D call uncertain. Germline CDR1 is GTSNPN and CDR2 is SVGIG (reference sequence). This CDR3 contains 12 residues. V was trimmed by 0 bases and J by 2 bases, leaving 4 bases between them.